Listed below are T cell receptor beta chains from one sample, sequenced in a study of blood T cell repertoires in COVID-19. Sequencing used immunoSEQ multiplex PCR; TCRdb keeps in-frame clones, though not all of them. Seen here are almost 200,000 clones, 70% to 80% observed once, and the top ten hold nearly 6%. Sequenced material: peripheral blood. Source of these receptors: a woman in her forties with COVID-19, enrolled during active disease. CDR3s include the opening cysteine and the closing phenylalanine or tryptophan. The order of the fields is J gene, V gene, D gene, clone size, CDR3 DNA, CDR3 protein. The D gene is left open where the match is weak. Size values are once, few and many counts, or a class for expanded clones, and some rows have none.

TRBJ2-3 | TRBV3-1/TRBV3-2 | TRBD1 | - | TGTGCCAGCAGCCAAGTACAGGGGGCGATAAGTACGCAGTATTTT | CASSQVQGAISTQYF
TRBJ2-5 | TRBV3-1/TRBV3-2 | TRBD2 | - | TGTGCCAGCAGCCAAGCTAGCGGGAGGATAAGGGGTGGTCTCGGGACCCAGTACTTC | CASSQASGRIRGGLGTQYF
TRBJ2-1 | TRBV2 | - | - | TGTGCCTCGGGGGTCCTAGGTCCACCCAATGAGCAGTTCTTC | CASGVLGPPNEQFF
TRBJ1-1 | TRBV7-6 | - | - | TGTGCCAGCAGCTTAGTTGTGGGGCGGACTGAAGCTTTCTTT | CASSLVVGRTEAFF
TRBJ1-1 | TRBV19 | - | - | TGTGCCAGTAGTATTCGAGAAAACACTGAAGCTTTCTTT | CASSIRENTEAFF
TRBJ2-3 | TRBV5-4 | TRBD2 | - | TGTGCCAGCAGCTTGGCGGCGGGAGTGAAAGATACGCAGTATTTT | CASSLAAGVKDTQYF
TRBJ2-1 | TRBV24-1 | - | - | TGTGCCACCGGAGGGGAACTCGGGGTCGTCAATGAGCAGTTCTTC | CATGGELGVVNEQFF
TRBJ2-1 | TRBV29-1 | - | - | TGCAGCGTTGCCCCCATGAGTCGCTCCTACAATGAGCAGTTCTTC | CSVAPMSRSYNEQFF
TRBJ2-5 | TRBV6-5 | - | - | TGTGCCAGCACCCCCGGGTCTTGGGAGACCCAGTACTTC | CASTPGSWETQYF
TRBJ1-4 | TRBV15 | - | - | TGTGCCACCAGCAGCAGGACAGTCCCCCCTAGGCTGTTTTTT | CATSSRTVPPRLFF
TRBJ1-3 | TRBV19 | TRBD1 | - | TGTGCCAGCGTTCCGGGACAGGGAATAACTGGAAACACCATATATTTT | CASVPGQGITGNTIYF
TRBJ2-5 | TRBV7-9 | - | - | TGTGCCAGCAGCTCAGGGAACCAAGAGACCCAGTACTTC | CASSSGNQETQYF
TRBJ1-1 | TRBV7-9 | - | - | TGTGCCAGCAGGGACCGAACGGGAAACACTGAAGCTTTCTTT | CASRDRTGNTEAFF
TRBJ2-7 | TRBV19 | - | - | TGTGCCAGTAGTATTTGGCAGGGCCCCTACGAGCAGTACTTC | CASSIWQGPYEQYF
TRBJ2-7 | TRBV7-9 | TRBD1 | - | TGTGCCAGCAGCGCGGACCCGGGACAGGGCTACGAGCAGTACTTC | CASSADPGQGYEQYF
TRBJ1-4 | TRBV5-5 | - | - | TGTGCCAGCAGCGCAGGGGAAACAACTAATGAAAAACTGTTTTTT | CASSAGETTNEKLFF
TRBJ1-2 | TRBV18 | TRBD1 | - | TGTGCCAGCTCACCGGGACAGAAGGACTATGGCTACACCTTC | CASSPGQKDYGYTF
TRBJ1-4 | TRBV29-1 | - | - | TGCAGCGCCACACGGAAGGGGTGGAACGAAAAACTGTTTTTT | CSATRKGWNEKLFF
TRBJ1-6 | TRBV30 | TRBD1 | - | TGTGCCTGGAGCGAACAGGGGGCGATGGGTTCACCCCTCCACTTT | CAWSEQGAMGSPLHF
TRBJ2-1 | TRBV20-1 | TRBD2 | - | TGCAGTGCTAGTCCTAGCGGGGGGGCGTACAATGAGCAGTTCTTC | CSASPSGGAYNEQFF
TRBJ1-6 | TRBV7-2 | - | - | TGTGCCAGCAGCTTTTTTGGTGCCGGGAATTCACCCCTCCACTTT | CASSFFGAGNSPLHF
TRBJ1-2 | TRBV25-1 | - | - | TGTGCCAGCAGTGAGGCAGGGGCTAACTATGGCTACACCTTC | CASSEAGANYGYTF
TRBJ2-7 | TRBV5-1 | - | - | TGCGCCAGCAGCCCCGCCGGACTGAAAAGCTCCTACGAGCAGTACTTC | CASSPAGLKSSYEQYF
TRBJ2-1 | TRBV3-1/TRBV3-2 | TRBD1 | - | TGTGCCAGCAGCCAATTGGGACAGGGGTGGGTCTTC | CASSQLGQGWVF
TRBJ1-4 | TRBV11-2 | TRBD1 | - | TGTGCCAGCAGCTTTTCAGGGGGTAATGAAAAACTGTTTTTT | CASSFSGGNEKLFF
TRBJ2-5 | TRBV5-4 | - | - | TGTGCCAGCAGCCCCGGACTGAGCCAAGAGACCCAGTACTTC | CASSPGLSQETQYF
TRBJ2-7 | TRBV18 | - | - | TGTGCCAGCTCACCAGGAGGGATTCTACGCGAGCAGTACTTC | CASSPGGILREQYF
TRBJ1-1 | TRBV5-1 | - | - | TGCGCCAGCAGCTTGGGGACAGTGAACACTGAAGCTTTCTTT | CASSLGTVNTEAFF
TRBJ2-7 | TRBV5-1 | TRBD2 | few | TGCGCCAGCAGCTTCTCGAGTGGATCTAGCGGGGGGTTCAACGAGCAGTACTTC | CASSFSSGSSGGFNEQYF
TRBJ1-1 | TRBV6-5 | - | - | TGTGCCAGCAGAACACAGGGTAGGCGGAACACTGAAGCTTTCTTT | CASRTQGRRNTEAFF
TRBJ1-2 | TRBV15 | TRBD1 | - | TGTGCCACCAGCAGAGATCTAACAGGGGGCTCCCTAAACTATGGCTACACCTTC | CATSRDLTGGSLNYGYTF
TRBJ1-5 | TRBV12-3/TRBV12-4 | - | - | TGTGCCAGCACCAAACAGCGCAATCAGCCCCAGCATTTT | CASTKQRNQPQHF
TRBJ1-2 | TRBV5-1 | - | - | TGCGCCAGCAGCTTGACGCAGGAAAACTATGGCTACACCTTC | CASSLTQENYGYTF
TRBJ2-3 | TRBV11-3 | TRBD2 | - | TGTGCCAGCAGCCCCCAGGCCGGGGGGAACACAGATACGCAGTATTTT | CASSPQAGGNTDTQYF
TRBJ2-7 | TRBV15 | - | - | TGTGCCACCGGGCCACTACCAGGGGAACCTCTCTCCTACGAGCAGTACTTC | CATGPLPGEPLSYEQYF
TRBJ2-2 | TRBV6-5 | TRBD2 | - | TGTGCCAGCTCCCCCGGGGGGTTGTACACCGGGGAGCTGTTTTTT | CASSPGGLYTGELFF
TRBJ1-1 | TRBV7-9 | - | - | TGTGCCAGCAGCCTTGACCCCGGGGGGGCTTTCTTT | CASSLDPGGAFF
TRBJ2-2 | TRBV5-6 | TRBD2 | - | TGTGCCAGCAGTGCGAGACTAGCTCTCACCGGGGAGCTGTTTTTT | CASSARLALTGELFF
TRBJ2-5 | TRBV5-4 | TRBD2 | - | TGTGCCAGCAGCTTGGGCGGGAGGGCGACTGCGGAGACCCAGTACTTC | CASSLGGRATAETQYF
TRBJ1-2 | TRBV30 | TRBD1 | few | TGTGCCTGGAGCCGGGTGACAGGGCCCTTAAGTCTCTATGGCTACACCTTC | CAWSRVTGPLSLYGYTF
TRBJ2-3 | TRBV24-1 | TRBD2 | - | TGTGCCACCAGTGACGGGGGGGGAGATACGCAGTATTTT | CATSDGGGDTQYF
TRBJ2-1 | TRBV30 | - | once | TGTGCCTGGAGATCGTATGGGCCCGACGGAAATGAGCAGTTCTTC | CAWRSYGPDGNEQFF
TRBJ1-2 | TRBV3-1/TRBV3-2 | TRBD1 | - | TGTGCCAGCAGCCCTCAATTACCCGGACAGGGGGAGACTAGATACACCTTC | CASSPQLPGQGETRYTF
TRBJ1-5 | TRBV27 | - | - | TGTGCCAGCAGTTCTACAGGGCGCAATCAGCCCCAGCATTTT | CASSSTGRNQPQHF
TRBJ2-1 | TRBV9 | TRBD1 | - | TGTGCCAGCAGCGTAGGGACAGGGTCAAGAGTTGAGCAGTTCTTC | CASSVGTGSRVEQFF
TRBJ2-2 | TRBV28 | TRBD2 | - | TGTGCCAGCAGGAAACTAGCGGGAGAAACCGGGGAGCTGTTTTTT | CASRKLAGETGELFF
TRBJ2-5 | TRBV19 | TRBD2 | once | TGTGCCAGTAGTAAGGGACTAGCTAAAACCCCAGAGACCCAGTACTTC | CASSKGLAKTPETQYF
TRBJ2-2 | TRBV10-3 | TRBD1 | - | TGTGCCATCAGTGACGGACAGGGGGCTAACACCGGGGAGCTGTTTTTT | CAISDGQGANTGELFF
TRBJ1-1 | TRBV6-6 | - | - | TGTGCCAGCAGTTACGAGTATCGGTCTGAAGCTTTCTTT | CASSYEYRSEAFF
TRBJ2-5 | TRBV3-1/TRBV3-2 | TRBD1 | - | TGTGCCAGCCTACTGACAGGGGGCCTGGAGACCCAGTACTTC | CASLLTGGLETQYF
TRBJ2-5 | TRBV7-8 | - | - | TGTGCCAGCAGGCCAACAGGGATCCAAGAGACCCAGTACTTC | CASRPTGIQETQYF
TRBJ1-3 | TRBV6-5 | TRBD1 | once | TGTGCCAGCAGCCAGGACAGGAACAGAAACACCATATATTTT | CASSQDRNRNTIYF
TRBJ1-5 | TRBV19 | - | - | TGTGCCAGTAGTGCCGTCGCAGGCTTAGGTTTCAGTCAGCCCCAGCATTTT | CASSAVAGLGFSQPQHF
TRBJ2-1 | TRBV7-9 | - | - | TGTGCCAACGACGAGGGATCATACAATGAGCAGTTCTTC | CANDEGSYNEQFF
TRBJ2-1 | TRBV7-8 | TRBD2 | - | TGTGCCAGCAGCTCCTTGACTAGCGGGAGTCCCTACAATGAGCAGTTCTTC | CASSSLTSGSPYNEQFF
TRBJ1-1 | TRBV18 | TRBD1 | many | TGTGCCAGCTCTCGCCGCGGAGGGGGCAACCAATACACTGAAGCTTTCTTT | CASSRRGGGNQYTEAFF
TRBJ2-1 | TRBV9 | TRBD2 | - | TGTGCCAGCAGCGTACGTAGCGGGGGGACCAACAATGAGCAGTTCTTC | CASSVRSGGTNNEQFF
TRBJ2-6 | TRBV5-4 | TRBD1 | - | TGTGCCACCTCCCAAGGGGGCGCGAGTGGGGCCAACGTCCTGACTTTC | CATSQGGASGANVLTF
TRBJ2-3 | TRBV5-4 | TRBD1 | - | TGTGCCAGCAGCCCCCGACAGGGTAGCACAGATACGCAGTATTTT | CASSPRQGSTDTQYF